Listed here are 28 T cell receptor beta chains from one sample, sequenced in a study of cytomegalovirus exposure and HLA in healthy donors. Measured with immunoSEQ multiplex PCR; TCRdb has only the in-frame clones, and not every one. The table includes 150,000 to 200,000 clones, more than 65% detected once. Sequenced material: PBMCs. The receptor set was obtained from a woman in her 30s in good health and CMV-seropositive.

The chain combines TRBV5-6 with TRBJ2-5; TRBD2 matches 11 bases. There are 17 residues in the CDR3. Germline V gives CDR1 SGHDT, CDR2 YYEEEE. Unmatched junction bases numbered 7, after V lost 0 bases and J lost 3 bases. Here the CDR3 DNA reads TGTGCCAGCAGCTTGGTTGCTAGCGGGAGGTCAGAAGAGACCCAGTACTTC. Protein: CASSLVASGRSEETQYF.

The chain employs TRBV27 and TRBJ2-7; 7 positions agree with TRBD1. CDR3 length: 13 amino acids. Unmatched junction bases numbered 8, after V lost 5 bases and J lost 7 bases. Per germline, CDR1 MNHEY and CDR2 SMNVEV (reference sequence). Here the CDR3 reads CASSARQGWEQYF. The CDR3 DNA sequence: TGTGCCAGCAGTGCCCGACAGGGTTGGGAGCAGTACTTC.

This clone was picked up one time. V gene TRBV7-2 combines with J gene TRBJ1-2; TRBD1 might be the D (6 bases). Looked up from germline, CDR1 is SGHTA and CDR2 is FQGNSA. V was clipped by 3 bases and J by 6 bases, with 17 bases between them. The CDR3 is 15 amino acids. The CDR3 loop reads CASSLGQGPVNGYTF. Written as DNA, the CDR3 is TGTGCCAGCAGCTTGGGGCAGGGGCCCGTCAATGGCTACACCTTC. The whole variable domain, remainder taken from reference TRBV7-2 and TRBJ1-2, is GAGVSQSPSNKVTEKGKDVELRCDPISGHTALYWYRQSLGQGLEFLIYFQGNSAPDKSGLPSDRFSAERTGGSVSTLTIQRTQQEDSAVYLCASSLGQGPVNGYTFGSGTRLTVV.

This clone came up a few times. J is TRBJ2-4 and V is TRBV5-4, with 12 bases matching TRBD1. Germline CDR1 SGHNT, CDR2 YYREEE (reference sequence). Trimming at V came to 2 bases and at J to 6 bases, leaving 9 bases not matched to a gene. The CDR3 spans 17 residues. The CDR3 reads CASSLVMGQGAGNIQYF. CDR3 nucleotides: TGTGCCAGCAGCTTAGTAATGGGACAGGGGGCCGGAAACATTCAGTACTTC.

The rearrangement links TRBV27 to TRBJ2-6; 8 bases match TRBD2. V was clipped by 5 bases and J by 4 bases; unmatched bases: 4. The CDR3 loop spans 15 amino acids. Germline CDR1 reads MNHEY; CDR2 reads SMNVEV (reference sequence). CDR3 in DNA: TGTGCCAGCAGTCCCAGCGGGAGCGGGGCCAACGTCCTGACTTTC. It encodes CASSPSGSGANVLTF.

This clone has more than one count but fewer than ten. The chain links TRBV5-1 to TRBJ1-1; D may be TRBD1 (6 bases). The CDR3 consists of 16 residues. Trimming removed 1 base at V and 4 bases at J, with 17 bases between. The germline V gene encodes CDR1 SGHRS and CDR2 YFSETQ. This CDR3 reads CASSLSGDSVVTEAFF. In DNA, the CDR3 is TGCGCCAGCAGCTTGTCAGGGGATTCGGTCGTCACTGAAGCTTTCTTT.

V is TRBV27 and J is TRBJ1-3; D perhaps matches TRBD1 (5 bases). The CDR3 sequence is 16 residues long. CDR1 and CDR2 from the germline V gene are MNHEY and SMNVEV (reference sequence). V gave up 6 bases and J gave up 2 bases, with 17 bases separating them. CDR3 protein: CASSRTPGFTGNTIYF. CDR3 in DNA: TGTGCCAGCAGCCGCACCCCAGGGTTTACTGGAAACACCATATATTTT.

This chain uses TRBV7-2 with TRBJ1-5, with no clear D. Germline V lookup: CDR1 SGHTA, CDR2 FQGNSA. V was clipped by 5 bases and J by 5 bases, with 16 bases between them. The CDR3 spans 15 residues. The CDR3 nucleotides read TGTGCCAGCAGCACAAACGGGGTGGTAGATCAGCCCCAGCATTTT. Protein: CASSTNGVVDQPQHF.

This clone was counted between two and nine times. The chain links TRBV11-2 to TRBJ2-7; 9 bases are shared with TRBD1. This CDR3 is built from 13 residues. Per germline, CDR1 SGHAT and CDR2 FQNNGV. With V trimmed by 6 bases and J by 6 bases, 6 bases remained unmatched. The CDR3 spells CASSLDRGSEQYF. The CDR3 bases are TGTGCCAGCAGTTTGGACAGGGGCAGCGAGCAGTACTTC.

The chain is built from TRBV5-6 and TRBJ2-2; D may be TRBD2 (5 bases). Trimming took off 0 bases at V and 4 bases at J, with 10 bases between the two ends. Germline loops: CDR1 SGHDT, CDR2 YYEEEE. The CDR3 is made up of 15 amino acids. The CDR3 region is CASSLVRVGTGELFF. CDR3 coding DNA: TGTGCCAGCAGCTTGGTGCGGGTCGGCACCGGGGAGCTGTTTTTT.

The V call is TRBV29-1, the J call TRBJ1-1; D ambiguous. This CDR3 contains 12 residues. The V end lost 2 bases, the J end lost 3 bases, and 7 bases lay between the germline ends. Per the germline V gene, CDR1 is SQVTM and CDR2 is ANQGSEA. CDR3 region: CSVENEDTEAFF. CDR3 nucleotide sequence: TGCAGCGTTGAAAATGAGGACACTGAAGCTTTCTTT.

The chain is built from TRBV28 and TRBJ1-1; D gene uncertain. The germline V gene encodes CDR1 MDHEN and CDR2 SYDVKM. V lost 2 bases and J 1 base, leaving 11 bases between the germline ends. The CDR3 loop spans 15 amino acids. This chain's CDR3 is CASSLMGSENTEAFF. The CDR3, as DNA: TGTGCCAGCAGTTTAATGGGCAGTGAGAACACTGAAGCTTTCTTT.

This clone was seen a few times. V and J are TRBV6-5 and TRBJ1-3; D call uncertain. The CDR3 has 14 amino acids. CDR1 is MNHEY and CDR2 is SVGAGI in the germline V gene. The germline V and J ends were trimmed by 6 bases and 3 bases, with 12 bases remaining between them. Here the CDR3 reads CASRMGGLGNTIYF. The CDR3 region has the DNA TGTGCCAGCAGGATGGGAGGGCTTGGAAACACCATATATTTT.

The rearrangement joins TRBV6-5 to TRBJ2-7; 8 bases match TRBD1. This CDR3 comprises 15 residues. Trimming at V came to 4 bases and at J to 3 bases, leaving 8 bases not matched to a gene. The germline V gene encodes CDR1 MNHEY and CDR2 SVGAGI. The CDR3 here is CASSSGGQVIYEQYF. For the CDR3, the DNA is TGTGCCAGCAGTTCCGGGGGACAGGTCATCTACGAGCAGTACTTC.

The chain carries TRBV20-1 and TRBJ1-1; 7 bases are shared with TRBD1. The CDR3 covers 11 residues. The V segment lost 6 bases and the J segment 8 bases; nucleotides outside the gene matches: 6. Germline V gene lookup returns CDR1 DFQATT and CDR2 SNEGSKA (reference sequence). CDR3 DNA sequence: TGCAGTGCGCGACGACAGGGCGAAGCTTTCTTT. Protein product: CSARRQGEAFF.

Note on this clone: This specimen includes other DNA sequences encoding the same CDR3. The V gene is TRBV27, the J gene TRBJ1-1; tentative D call: TRBD1 (5 bases). The length of the CDR3 is 14 residues. Trimming stripped 2 bases from V and 1 base from J, with 8 bases between. Germline loops: CDR1 MNHEY, CDR2 SMNVEV (reference sequence). In DNA form, the CDR3 reads TGTGCCAGCAGTTTACAGGGAGGGAACACTGAAGCTTTCTTT. Its protein is CASSLQGGNTEAFF.

The chain combines TRBV9 with TRBJ1-2, with D unresolved. Looked up from germline, CDR1 is SGDLS and CDR2 is YYNGEE. Trimming took 0 bases from V and 2 from J, leaving 14 bases between them. The CDR3 spans 16 residues. The CDR3 DNA sequence: TGTGCCAGCAGCGTAGAAGAGAGAACGGGGAACTATGGCTACACCTTC. Amino acids: CASSVEERTGNYGYTF.

J is TRBJ1-5 and V is TRBV15; 7 bases align to TRBD1. Germline-derived CDR1 and CDR2 are LNHNV and YYDKDF (reference sequence). The CDR3 extends over 18 amino acids. V was pared by 1 base and J by 2 bases, with 11 bases of the junction left unmatched. The CDR3 nucleotides are TGTGCCACCAGCAGAGTGGTCAGGGGGACCTTTCGCAATCAGCCCCAGCATTTT. It encodes CATSRVVRGTFRNQPQHF.

The rearrangement uses TRBV6-1 and TRBJ1-1, with D tentatively TRBD1 (6 bases). Germline CDR1 reads MNHNS; CDR2 reads SASEGT. V was clipped by 6 bases and J by 4 bases, with 15 bases between them. This CDR3 has 14 residues. The CDR3 here is CASRHYRESTEAFF. Here the CDR3 DNA reads TGTGCCAGCAGGCACTACAGGGAATCCACTGAAGCTTTCTTT.

The CDR3 DNA reads TGTGCCAGCAGCTTCCGACAAGCTGGAAACACCATATATTTT. Translated: CASSFRQAGNTIYF. The rearrangement joins TRBV5-6 to TRBJ1-3; D is unclear. This CDR3 has 14 residues. CDR1 is SGHDT and CDR2 is YYEEEE in the germline V gene. Trimming took off 2 bases at V and 2 bases at J, with 8 bases between the two ends.

The gene calls are TRBV2 and TRBJ1-2; D remains unclear. The CDR3 has 12 amino acids. V shed 2 bases and J shed 7 bases, with 8 bases lying between them. CDR1 and CDR2 (germline): SNHLY, FYNNEI. In nucleotides, the CDR3 is TGTGCCAGCAGTGAAAACGAGTTTGGCTACACCTTC. It yields the protein CASSENEFGYTF.

This clone was counted between two and nine times. The chain employs TRBV4-2 and TRBJ2-7; D may be TRBD2 (5 bases). CDR1 LGHNA and CDR2 YNFKEQ come from the germline V gene. The CDR3 has 15 residues. V dropped 0 bases and J dropped 3 bases, with 12 bases sitting between them. CDR3 protein: CASSQESGPFYEQYF. The DNA of the CDR3 is TGTGCCAGCAGCCAAGAAAGCGGTCCATTCTACGAGCAGTACTTC.

The chain employs TRBV2 and TRBJ2-1; D perhaps matches TRBD2 (5 bases). V was cut by 5 bases and J by 8 bases, with 7 bases left in between. The germline CDR1 and CDR2 sequences are SNHLY and FYNNEI. This CDR3 has 11 residues. CDR3 region: CASSPGYEQFF. Written as DNA, the CDR3 is TGTGCCAGCAGTCCGGGGTATGAGCAGTTCTTC.

The J gene is TRBJ1-1, the V gene TRBV27; D is uncertain. This CDR3 region has 11 residues. The V end was cut by 11 bases, the J end by 3 bases, with 10 bases between. Germline V gene data show CDR1 as MNHEY and CDR2 as SMNVEV (reference sequence). DNA of the CDR3: TGTGCCCGGCGGGTGCACACTGAAGCTTTCTTT. This sequence encodes CARRVHTEAFF.

This clone occurred once. This sequence joins TRBV7-9 and TRBJ2-5, with 7 nucleotides matching TRBD2. The CDR3 has 15 amino acids. Germline V gives CDR1 SEHNR, CDR2 FQNEAQ (reference sequence). J lost 5 bases, V lost 7 bases, and 13 bases had no gene match. The CDR3 sequence: CASTQGAGDGETQYF. In nucleotides, the CDR3 is TGTGCCAGCACCCAAGGGGCGGGAGATGGGGAGACCCAGTACTTC.

The CDR3 DNA is TGTGCCAGTTTATTGAACACTGAAGCTTTCTTT. It codes for CASLLNTEAFF. The rearrangement joins TRBV28 to TRBJ1-1; D call uncertain. V was cut by 9 bases and J by 0 bases, with 5 bases left in between. This CDR3 region has 11 residues. Germline CDR1 reads MDHEN; CDR2 reads SYDVKM.

The chain recombines TRBV6-1 with TRBJ1-1; no firm D call. Trimming shortened V by 4 bases and J by 0 bases, and 6 bases separated the two germline ends. The CDR3 is made up of 13 amino acids. The germline V gene has CDR1 MNHNS and CDR2 SASEGT. DNA of the CDR3: TGTGCCAGCAGTGTTTACATGAACACTGAAGCTTTCTTT. Protein product: CASSVYMNTEAFF.

V is TRBV2 and J is TRBJ2-5; 10 bases are shared with TRBD2. This CDR3 is built from 16 residues. V was clipped by 2 bases and J by 5 bases; unmatched bases: 8. Germline V CDR1 and CDR2: SNHLY, FYNNEI. The chain's CDR3 is CASSELAGASGETQYF. CDR3 bases: TGTGCCAGCAGTGAACTAGCGGGAGCGTCGGGGGAGACCCAGTACTTC.